These T cell receptor beta chains were read from a single sample in a study of early T cells in non-severe SARS-CoV-2 infection. TCRdb reprocessed the 5' RACE reads via MiXCR and lists one record per CDR3 protein. The sample includes under 60,000 distinct CDR3 sequences, 8.7% of them seen just once. The material sequenced was whole blood, taken at baseline. The receptors were sampled from an adult who was a healthcare worker with PCR-confirmed SARS-CoV-2 infection or an uninfected control (not recorded which). The conserved cysteine and the conserved F or W are not part of the CDR3 here. The size field is filled for only some rows; it gives once, few, many or a size class.

J	size	V	CDR3
TRBJ2-3	many	TRBV6-6	ASRPTDRETDTQY
TRBJ2-1	many	TRBV30	AWHRGFYNEQF
TRBJ2-3	-	TRBV12-3/TRBV12-4	ASSRTSASDTQY
TRBJ2-7	-	TRBV21-1	ASSKAPRTRDYEQY
TRBJ2-5	many	TRBV4-1	ASSQDLGLAGGQETQY
TRBJ1-1	-	TRBV11-2	ASIREEGGDTEAF
TRBJ2-7	few	TRBV7-9	ASSRGVSLEQY
TRBJ2-2	-	TRBV5-5	ASRQLRGGNTGELF
TRBJ1-1	many	TRBV7-2	ASSLIAYTEAF
TRBJ2-3	few	TRBV4-2	ASSQASRPSYSTDTQY
TRBJ2-7	many	TRBV2	ASGILSYYEQY
TRBJ1-3	few	TRBV7-2	ASSSRGLGNTIY
TRBJ2-7	few	TRBV19	ASSTGTVSSEQY
TRBJ1-2	many	TRBV7-9	ASSLVVDTNYGYT
TRBJ1-2	-	TRBV6-5	ASRSRHQAIYYGYT
TRBJ2-3	-	TRBV20-1	SASRGQPDTQY
TRBJ2-7	few	TRBV2	ASSAGETYEQY
TRBJ2-1	few	TRBV7-9	ASSLGGWGAPSYNEQF
TRBJ2-1	-	TRBV15	ATLDGEEGQGNEQF
TRBJ2-7	many	TRBV12-3/TRBV12-4	ASKGRRSYEQY
TRBJ1-2	few	TRBV12-3/TRBV12-4	ASGRSGGGENGYT
TRBJ1-4	few	TRBV21-1	AISGLEATNEKLF
TRBJ2-7	once	TRBV24-1	ATSEGGLAELYEQY
TRBJ2-3	many	TRBV11-2	ASLRPDTQY
TRBJ2-7	-	TRBV28	ASSHFKRTGYEQY
TRBJ2-3	many	TRBV12-3/TRBV12-4	ASSTGTALTDTQY
TRBJ2-1	-	TRBV7-3	ASSQTGQPSSYNEQF
TRBJ2-1	-	TRBV6-2/TRBV6-3	ASSWDSSYNEQF
TRBJ2-1	many	TRBV7-9	ASTNPRSYNEQF
TRBJ1-1	few	TRBV7-3	ASSLTGQGRATEAF
TRBJ2-7	few	TRBV6-5	ASSYKASSYEQY
TRBJ2-7	many	TRBV27	ASSLWGGEEQY
TRBJ2-4	many	TRBV29-1	SVSGASGDPHIQY
TRBJ2-5	-	TRBV7-2	ASSYHGLRETQY
TRBJ2-5	-	TRBV18	ASSRQETQY
TRBJ2-3	-	TRBV5-8	ASSLRLVARDTQY
TRBJ2-7	few	TRBV7-9	ASSLGQEAPYEQY
TRBJ2-5	-	TRBV11-3	ASSPSPGGGETQY
TRBJ1-4	-	TRBV12-3/TRBV12-4	ASSRGQENEKLF
TRBJ1-2	-	TRBV20-1	SAGTGNGYT
TRBJ1-2	few	TRBV7-6	ASSLDRSYGYT
TRBJ2-3	-	TRBV14	ASSQGGGARPDTQY
TRBJ2-3	many	TRBV6-1	ASSEFRRSADTQY
TRBJ2-3	-	TRBV24-1	ATSDALEDTQY
TRBJ1-6	many	TRBV20-1	SARDSALPPLH
TRBJ2-5	-	TRBV5-1	ASSLSWDREGETQY
TRBJ1-6	few	TRBV6-6	AATPHRLDGPYNSPLH
TRBJ2-7	few	TRBV6-5	ASSYSPYGTYEQY
TRBJ1-5	many	TRBV7-2	ASSLERQGNQPQH
TRBJ2-1	-	TRBV4-1	ASSQDSTSGGGPYNEQF
TRBJ2-1	-	TRBV9	ASSVDRGEQF
TRBJ2-1	-	TRBV20-1	SERNKTASSYNEQF
TRBJ2-5	few	TRBV5-4	ASSRRTPQETQY
TRBJ1-5	few	TRBV19	ASSNRESNQPQH
TRBJ2-7	few	TRBV7-9	ASSLGDDEQY
TRBJ1-2	-	TRBV20-1	SARRGNYGYT
TRBJ2-2	-	TRBV7-3	ASSLRQGDTGELF